This TCR beta chain was recorded in a study of OX40 agonist ivuxolimab in advanced cancers. Study-level findings and limits: More expanded clones were found, on average, in CD8+ than in CD4+ T cells.

As for this clone: As yet, its antigen is unknown.

Trimming removed 5 bases from V and 3 bases from J, with 13 bases in between. The CDR3 is 14 residues long. Per germline, CDR1 SGHTA and CDR2 FQGNSA. Patients with autoimmune history or systemic immunosuppression were excluded. TCRdb's table, derived via immunoSEQ multiplex PCR, lists solely in-frame clones and lacks some. The sample lists fewer than 90,000 clones, roughly nine tenths occurring once. The gene calls are TRBV7-2 and TRBJ2-5; D perhaps matches TRBD1 (5 bases). The clonotype was recovered from an adult with an advanced solid tumor such as melanoma, head and neck, liver or kidney cancer. The material sequenced was CD4+ or CD8+ T cells sorted from blood, taken in a trial of the OX40 agonist ivuxolimab. The CDR3 spells CASSPSGPKETQYF. The CDR3 DNA sequence: TGTGCCAGCAGCCCGTCAGGGCCCAAAGAGACCCAGTACTTC.